These T cell receptor beta chains were read from a single sample in a study of shared clonotypes between healthy human individuals. Clones were read by immunoSEQ multiplex PCR, and TCRdb kept only the in-frame ones, dropping some. The table lists around 2.1 million clones, roughly 91% of them singletons, with about 1.8% in the top ten. The source material was naive CD8+ T cells from PBMCs. Receptors were obtained from a man younger than 35 in good health. Some clones in this sample may be carry-over from other donors' samples. Both conserved end residues are part of each CDR3. The order of the fields is D gene, V gene, clone size, J gene, CDR3 DNA, CDR3 protein. The D gene is left open where the match is weak. Size tells how often a clone was seen (once, few, many) or the class of an expanded clone, and some rows leave it out.

>-|TRBV15|-|TRBJ2-5
TGTGCCACCAGCCTATCACCGGAGGGGGACCAAGAGACCCAGTACTTC
CATSLSPEGDQETQYF
>TRBD1|TRBV5-8|-|TRBJ1-1
TGTGCCAGCATTATACATTCGGGGACAGGGGGCTGGGACACTGAAGCTTTCTTT
CASIIHSGTGGWDTEAFF
>-|TRBV6-1|-|TRBJ1-3
TGTGCCAGCAGTGAAGCGCGACGGTTATCAGGAAACACCATATATTTT
CASSEARRLSGNTIYF
>TRBD1|TRBV6-1|-|TRBJ1-5
TGTGCCAGCAGTGAATTGGGGACAGGCTCCCGGGGGCCCCAGCATTTT
CASSELGTGSRGPQHF
>TRBD1|TRBV29-1|-|TRBJ2-7
TGCAGCCCCCACAGGGGGAGCCACGAGCAGTACTTC
CSPHRGSHEQYF
>-|TRBV9|-|TRBJ2-5
TGTGCCAGCAGCGATAGGGCAGCTTACCAAGAGACCCAGTACTTC
CASSDRAAYQETQYF
>TRBD1|TRBV10-3|-|TRBJ1-5
TGTGCCATCAGTGACACAGGGGATAGCAATCAGCCCCAGCATTTT
CAISDTGDSNQPQHF
>TRBD2|TRBV6-5|-|TRBJ2-7
TGTGCCAGCAGTTACTCCTCAGGGTTGCGGGAGTACGAGCAGTACTTC
CASSYSSGLREYEQYF
>TRBD1|TRBV30|-|TRBJ2-2
TGTGCCTGGAGTGTTGAGGGACAGGGTACCGGGGAGCTGTTTTTT
CAWSVEGQGTGELFF
>TRBD2|TRBV14|-|TRBJ2-5
TGTGCCAGCAGCCAAGAAGGGGGACTAGCCGTCCGGGGGACCCAGTACTTC
CASSQEGGLAVRGTQYF
>-|TRBV6-5|-|TRBJ2-7
TGTGCCAGCAGTTACGGCGGATCCTACGAGCAGTACTTC
CASSYGGSYEQYF
>TRBD1|TRBV7-6|-|TRBJ2-7
TGTGCCAGCAGCCTTGTCCCGGGACAGGGATCGGGGCCCTACGAGCAGTACTTC
CASSLVPGQGSGPYEQYF
>-|TRBV18|-|TRBJ1-3
TGTGCCAGCTCACCCCGGGCCCCGATTGTAAACACCATATATTTT
CASSPRAPIVNTIYF
>-|TRBV29-1|-|TRBJ2-7
TGCAGCGTTGTGCGGGCCGGGTTTGACAACGAGCAGTACTTC
CSVVRAGFDNEQYF
>TRBD2|TRBV5-1|-|TRBJ2-7
TGCGCCAGCAGCTTGGGTGCGGGAGGGGCGAAGTACGAGCAGTACTTC
CASSLGAGGAKYEQYF
>TRBD1|TRBV5-1|once|TRBJ2-7
TGCGCCAGCAGCGCTTCCGGGACAGGGGACAACGAGCAGTACTTC
CASSASGTGDNEQYF
>-|TRBV21-1|-|TRBJ2-5
TGTGCCAGCAGCCCGCGGCGGGGGACAGGGACTAGCCCGGAGACCCAGTACTTC
CASSPRRGTGTSPETQYF
>-|TRBV27|-|TRBJ1-5
TGTGCCAGCAGTTTAGCGTTTAGCAATCAGCCCCAGCATTTT
CASSLAFSNQPQHF
>-|TRBV28|-|TRBJ2-5
TGTGCCAGCAGTTTGCCACTCCAAGAGACCCAGTACTTC
CASSLPLQETQYF
>TRBD1|TRBV9|-|TRBJ1-2
TGTGCCAGCAGCCCAGTTGGGGGACAGCACTATGGCTACACCTTC
CASSPVGGQHYGYTF
>-|TRBV7-9|-|TRBJ2-2
TGTGCCAGCAGCCCCGGGTTGAACACCGGGGAGCTGTTTTTT
CASSPGLNTGELFF
>-|TRBV9|-|TRBJ2-1
TGTGCCAGCAGCGAGGATCGGGTCTGGGGTGAGCAGTTCTTC
CASSEDRVWGEQFF
>-|TRBV6-5|-|TRBJ2-7
TGTGCCAGCAGGTTATACAGGGTGAACGAGCAGTACTTC
CASRLYRVNEQYF
>-|TRBV28|-|TRBJ2-2
TGTGCCAGCAGTTTATTAGACACCGGGGAGCTGTTTTTT
CASSLLDTGELFF
>-|TRBV27|-|TRBJ2-7
TGTGCCAGCAGTTCCATAAATAGGAAAGGCGAGCAGTACTTC
CASSSINRKGEQYF
>-|TRBV19|-|TRBJ1-5
TGTGCCAGTAGTATCCAGGACAATCAGCCCCAGCATTTT
CASSIQDNQPQHF
>-|TRBV7-2|-|TRBJ2-3
TGTGCCAGCAGCTTAGCGGGAGTAAGCACAGATACGCAGTATTTT
CASSLAGVSTDTQYF
>TRBD2|TRBV7-2|-|TRBJ2-1
TGTGCCAGCAGCCAATCTACTAGCGGCAATGAGCAGTTCTTC
CASSQSTSGNEQFF
>-|TRBV28|-|TRBJ2-3
TGTGCCAGCAGTTTCCCCGGACGCACAGATACGCAGTATTTT
CASSFPGRTDTQYF
>TRBD1|TRBV27|once|TRBJ2-3
TGTGCCAGCAGCCCAGCCGGGACAGGGGTCAGGGATACGCAGTATTTT
CASSPAGTGVRDTQYF
>TRBD2|TRBV9|-|TRBJ2-2
TGTGCCAGCAGCGTAGGAAAGCTAGCGGGAGATCTATCCGGGGAGCTGTTTTTT
CASSVGKLAGDLSGELFF
>TRBD2|TRBV7-8|-|TRBJ2-7
TGTGCCAGCAGCCCGGGACTAGCTTCCGTCTACGAGCAGTACTTC
CASSPGLASVYEQYF
>-|TRBV7-2|-|TRBJ1-2
TGTGCCAGCAGCCGAATTACCGGCAACTATGGCTACACCTTC
CASSRITGNYGYTF